This TCR beta chain was found in a study of T-cell memory formation after mild COVID-19. Study in general: Clusters were largely donor specific.

Comments on this clonotype: Antigen specificity is unknown.

The study's findings and limits: For contracting clones, CD4+ ones sat mainly in CM and EM, CD8+ in EMRA.

TCR alpha and TCR beta cDNA libraries with sample barcodes and UMIs came from 5'RACE using constant-segment primers. MiXCR, run by TCRdb on the 5' RACE reads, gives a single entry per CDR3 protein. The table shows approximately 580,000 distinct CDR3 sequences, with roughly 20% occurring only once. The CDR3 extends over 15 amino acids. The V gene lost 4 bases and the J gene lost 9 bases, with 22 bases spanning the gap. This sequence joins TRBV12-3 or TRBV12-4 and TRBJ2-7, with D tentatively TRBD1 or TRBD2 (5 bases each). This clonotype originated in an adult woman who had mild COVID-19 (a few samples of this study predate the infection). Cell type and time point are not known. Sequencing was done on a sample of PBMCs or a T cell subset sorted from them (not recorded which). The CDR3 DNA sequence: TGTGCCAGCAGTTCTAGAGGCCGTACCCGGGGCGCGCAGTACTTC. Its translation: CASSSRGRTRGAQYF.